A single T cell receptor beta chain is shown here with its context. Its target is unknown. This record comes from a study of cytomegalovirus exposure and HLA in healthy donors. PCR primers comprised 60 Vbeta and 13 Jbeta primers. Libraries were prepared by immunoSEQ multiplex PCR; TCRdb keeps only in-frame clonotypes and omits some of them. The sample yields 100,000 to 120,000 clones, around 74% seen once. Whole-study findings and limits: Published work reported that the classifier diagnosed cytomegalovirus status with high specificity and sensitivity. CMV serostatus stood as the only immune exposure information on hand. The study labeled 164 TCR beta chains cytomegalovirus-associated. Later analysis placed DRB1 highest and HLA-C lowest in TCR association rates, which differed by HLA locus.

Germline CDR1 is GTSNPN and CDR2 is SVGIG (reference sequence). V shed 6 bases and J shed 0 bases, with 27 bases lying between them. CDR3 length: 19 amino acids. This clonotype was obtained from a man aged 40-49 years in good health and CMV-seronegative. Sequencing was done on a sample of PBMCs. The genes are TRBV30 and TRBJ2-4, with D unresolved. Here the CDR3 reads CACKVGATFSPLAKNIQYF. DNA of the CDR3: TGTGCCTGTAAAGTGGGCGCCACGTTCTCCCCCCTAGCCAAAAACATTCAGTACTTC.